The next 32 T cell receptor beta chains were all read from a single sample in a study of cytomegalovirus exposure and HLA in healthy donors. Vbeta (60) and Jbeta (13) primers were used in the PCR. The assay was immunoSEQ multiplex PCR, and TCRdb's table has in-frame clones only and misses some. The profile shows about 150,000 clones, about 88% of them singletons. Source material: PBMCs. The receptors shown here come from a woman aged 18-29 years in good health and CMV-seronegative.

The chain couples TRBV4-3 to TRBJ1-5, with D unclear. This CDR3 is 11 amino acids long. Germline loops: CDR1 LGHNA, CDR2 YSLEER. V was cut by 10 bases and J by 1 base, with 5 bases left in between. CDR3 DNA sequence: TGCGCCACAGCGAGCAATCAGCCCCAGCATTTT. Translated: CATASNQPQHF.

This rearrangement joins TRBV7-2 to TRBJ2-7; TRBD2 is a possible D gene (5 bases). Between the trimmed V and J ends, which lost 4 bases and 3 bases, there was a span of 7 bases. The CDR3 loop spans 12 amino acids. Germline V gene sequence: CDR1 SGHTA, CDR2 FQGNSA. The CDR3 spells CASSSRDYEQYF. In DNA, the CDR3 is TGTGCCAGCAGCTCCCGGGACTACGAGCAGTACTTC. Looking up the rest from reference TRBV7-2 and TRBJ2-7 gives the full variable domain: GAGVSQSPSNKVTEKGKDVELRCDPISGHTALYWYRQSLGQGLEFLIYFQGNSAPDKSGLPSDRFSAERTGGSVSTLTIQRTQQEDSAVYLCASSSRDYEQYFGPGTRLTVT.

Only a few counts were recorded for this clone. The chain carries TRBV21-1 and TRBJ1-5; the listed D gene, TRBD1, was not tested against the DNA. TRBV21-1 is described as a pseudogene. This CDR3 has 17 residues. In nucleotides, the CDR3 is TGTGCCAGCAGCATGGGGGCAGGGCTGGGGAGCAATCAGCCCCAGCATTTT. This encodes CASSMGAGLGSNQPQHF.

This chain uses TRBV6-5 with TRBJ2-7, with D unclear. There are 13 residues in the CDR3. CDR1 MNHEY and CDR2 SVGAGI come from the germline V gene. Trimming cost V 8 bases and J 1 base, with 12 bases left between them. CDR3 sequence reads: CASGSGDSYEQYF. CDR3 nucleotide sequence: TGTGCCAGCGGATCAGGCGATTCCTACGAGCAGTACTTC.

J is TRBJ1-5 and V is TRBV29-1; D may be TRBD1 (6 bases). From germline, CDR1 is SQVTM and CDR2 ANQGSEA. The CDR3 totals 13 residues. Trimming cost V 6 bases and J 4 bases, with 13 bases left between them. CDR3 protein: CSVAGERNQPQHF. CDR3 DNA sequence: TGCAGCGTGGCAGGGGAGAGGAATCAGCCCCAGCATTTT. Drawing the rest from reference TRBV29-1 and TRBJ1-5, the complete variable domain is SAVISQKPSRDICQRGTSLTIQCQVDSQVTMMFWYRQQPGQSLTLIATANQGSEATYESGFVIDKFPISRPNLTFSTLTVSNMSPEDSSIYLCSVAGERNQPQHFGDGTRLSIL.

This sequence joins TRBV15 and TRBJ2-1, with D unclear. The V gene's germline CDR1 is LNHNV and CDR2 YYDKDF (reference sequence). V was cut by 3 bases and J by 0 bases, with 18 bases left in between. The CDR3 contains 18 residues. The CDR3 bases are TGTGCCACCAGCAGGGGTGTAGAGACTCGCGGCTCCTACAATGAGCAGTTCTTC. Encoded protein: CATSRGVETRGSYNEQFF. Filled out from reference TRBV15 and TRBJ2-1, the complete variable domain reads DAMVIQNPRYQVTQFGKPVTLSCSQTLNHNVMYWYQQKSSQAPKLLFHYYDKDFNNEADTPDNFQSRRPNTSFCFLDIRSPGLGDTAMYLCATSRGVETRGSYNEQFFGPGTRLTVL.

This chain connects TRBV11-2 to TRBJ1-6; 10 bases agree with TRBD1. CDR3 length: 15 residues. Germline CDR1 SGHAT, CDR2 FQNNGV. Trimming took 1 base from V and 7 from J; bases not matched to a gene: 1. The CDR3 coding sequence is TGTGCCAGCAGCTTAGGGACAGGGGGGAATTCACCCCTCCACTTT. Protein sequence: CASSLGTGGNSPLHF.

The chain carries TRBV25-1 and TRBJ1-2; 7 nucleotides match TRBD1. The CDR3 contains 14 residues. Trimming at V came to 7 bases and at J to 4 bases, leaving 9 bases not matched to a gene. Germline assignment: CDR1 MGHDK and CDR2 SYGVNS. Here the CDR3 reads CASKGTGALYGYTF. The CDR3 coding sequence is TGTGCCAGCAAAGGAACAGGGGCCCTCTATGGCTACACCTTC.

The V and J genes are TRBV5-4 and TRBJ1-1; no clear D. With 0 bases removed from V and 7 bases from J, the gap between germline ends came to 13 bases. The CDR3 has 14 amino acids. Germline CDR1 and CDR2: SGHNT and YYREEE (reference sequence). DNA of the CDR3: TGTGCCAGCAGCTTGGCAGGCAGCCGATGTGAAGCTTTCTTT. This codes for CASSLAGSRCEAFF.

With regard to this clone: One end of the junction fails to match germline, which may point to a read error. The V gene is TRBV7-2, the J gene TRBJ2-7; 9 positions agree with TRBD2. The CDR3 is made up of 14 amino acids. Germline CDR1 SGHTA, CDR2 FQGNSA. CDR3 in amino acids: CASSVFSGSQERYF. CDR3 nucleotide sequence: TGTGCCAGCAGCGTGTTTAGCGGGAGTCAAGAGCGGTACTTC.

The chain uses TRBV7-9 and TRBJ2-3, with 8 bases matching TRBD2. Germline lookup yields CDR1 SEHNR and CDR2 FQNEAQ (reference sequence). There are 14 residues in the CDR3. Trimming took 4 bases from V and 3 from J; bases not matched to a gene: 3. CDR3 sequence: CASSYPGGTDTQYF. The CDR3 coding sequence is TGTGCCAGCAGCTACCCGGGGGGGACAGATACGCAGTATTTT.

This sequence joins TRBV2 and TRBJ1-4, with 9 nucleotides matching TRBD1. The CDR3 totals 17 residues. Germline V gene lookup returns CDR1 SNHLY and CDR2 FYNNEI. V trimming: 5 bases; J trimming: 4 bases; junction bases outside the gene matches: 11. The CDR3 coding sequence is TGTGCCAGCAGTCCTGACAGGGGGAGAGCTAATAATGAAAAACTGTTTTTT. Its protein is CASSPDRGRANNEKLFF.

The chain has TRBV20-1 and TRBJ2-1; D is perhaps TRBD1 (5 bases). This CDR3 is 11 amino acids long. V was cut by 1 base and J by 12 bases, with 10 bases left in between. CDR1 is DFQATT, CDR2 SNEGSKA, per germline (reference sequence). The CDR3: CSARAQTGQFF. The CDR3 DNA reads as TGCAGTGCTAGAGCCCAAACAGGGCAGTTCTTC.

The chain is built from TRBV5-4 and TRBJ2-7; possible D gene TRBD1, 5 bases. The CDR3 is 15 residues long. Looked up from germline, CDR1 is SGHNT and CDR2 is YYREEE (reference sequence). The ends were cut back, 4 bases at V and 1 base at J, with 15 bases in the middle. The DNA of the CDR3 is TGTGCCAGCAGCGGGAAGACAGTTCTATCCTACGAGCAGTACTTC. This encodes CASSGKTVLSYEQYF. The full variable domain, in which reference TRBV5-4 and TRBJ2-7 provide the parts outside the CDR3, is ETGVTQSPTHLIKTRGQQVTLRCSSQSGHNTVSWYQQALGQGPQFIFQYYREEENGRGNFPPRFSGLQFPNYSSELNVNALELDDSALYLCASSGKTVLSYEQYFGPGTRLTVT.

The V gene is TRBV27, the J gene TRBJ1-2; TRBD1 matches at 8 bases. This CDR3 has 13 residues. The V and J ends lost 5 bases and 7 bases, in that order; junction bases with no gene match: 6. Germline CDR1 reads MNHEY; CDR2 reads SMNVEV (reference sequence). DNA of the CDR3: TGTGCCAGCAGTCGAACAGGGGGTTCTGGCTACACCTTC. This sequence encodes CASSRTGGSGYTF.

This clone has just a few counts. The chain recombines TRBV5-4 with TRBJ2-7; D not resolved. V lost 3 bases to trimming and J lost 5 bases, with 9 bases between them. The germline gives CDR1 SGHNT, CDR2 YYREEE (reference sequence). This CDR3 region has 12 residues. The DNA of the CDR3 is TGTGCCAGCAGCTCCTTCCCCCACGAGCAGTACTTC. Translation: CASSSFPHEQYF.

This clone was counted a few times. The chain couples TRBV6-5 to TRBJ2-7, with D possibly TRBD2 on 6 matching bases. The CDR3 sequence is 15 residues long. Trimming pared 0 bases from V and 2 bases from J, leaving 11 bases between. The germline CDR1 and CDR2 sequences are MNHEY and SVGAGI. DNA of the CDR3: TGTGCCAGCAGTTACTCCCAGCGGGTGCCCTACGAGCAGTACTTC. Translation gives CASSYSQRVPYEQYF.

This chain uses TRBV29-1 with TRBJ2-3, with 9 bases that match TRBD2. The V segment lost 6 bases and the J segment 1 base; nucleotides outside the gene matches: 5. CDR3 length equals 14 residues. CDR1 and CDR2 (germline): SQVTM, ANQGSEA. The CDR3 DNA reads TGCAGCGTAGACATAGCGGGGGGCACAGATACGCAGTATTTT. This gives the protein CSVDIAGGTDTQYF.

This clone was seen a single time. The chain links TRBV28 to TRBJ2-1, with 9 bases matching TRBD2. The CDR3 totals 18 residues. Germline assignment: CDR1 MDHEN and CDR2 SYDVKM. The V segment lost 2 bases and the J segment 3 bases; nucleotides outside the gene matches: 11. CDR3 protein: CASSLRRGSGGFYNEQFF. The CDR3 DNA reads TGTGCCAGCAGTTTACGCCGCGGTAGCGGGGGCTTCTACAATGAGCAGTTCTTC.

The chain combines TRBV27 with TRBJ2-7; 7 nucleotides match TRBD2. V lost 0 bases and J lost 0; bases outside the gene matches: 11. The CDR3 consists of 18 residues. CDR1 and CDR2 (germline): MNHEY, SMNVEV (reference sequence). The CDR3 coding sequence is TGTGCCAGCAGTTTATCCGGCCTTGGGGGGGGTAACTCCTACGAGCAGTACTTC. This gives the protein CASSLSGLGGGNSYEQYF.

This clone was seen a few times. The genes are TRBV29-1 and TRBJ1-5; D unclear. CDR3 length: 13 amino acids. The germline CDR1 and CDR2 sequences are SQVTM and ANQGSEA. The V gene lost 1 base and the J gene lost 9 bases, with 13 bases spanning the gap. In DNA form, the CDR3 reads TGCAGCGTTGAAGTTTACACCCGGGGGCCCCAGCATTTT. Its translation: CSVEVYTRGPQHF.

V gene TRBV6-6 combines with J gene TRBJ2-1, with 9 bases matching TRBD2. This CDR3 has 14 residues. The V gene end was trimmed by 2 bases and the J gene end by 9 bases; junction bases not matched to a gene: 5. In germline, CDR1 is MNHNY, CDR2 SVGAGI (reference sequence). Written as DNA, the CDR3 is TGTGCCAGCAGTTACCCCGGACTAGCGAGTGAGCAGTTCTTC. Translating it yields CASSYPGLASEQFF.

This chain joins TRBV6-6 and TRBJ2-7; D ambiguous. The CDR3 consists of 13 residues. With 7 bases removed from V and 3 bases from J, the gap between germline ends came to 13 bases. In germline, CDR1 is MNHNY, CDR2 SVGAGI (reference sequence). The CDR3 coding sequence is TGTGCCAGCACCCCTAACCCTTACTACGAGCAGTACTTC. Protein sequence: CASTPNPYYEQYF.

The rearrangement links TRBV28 to TRBJ2-6, with 7 bases lining up with TRBD1. Germline loops: CDR1 MDHEN, CDR2 SYDVKM. V shed 5 bases and J 3 bases; nucleotides not matched to a gene: 7. This CDR3 is 16 amino acids long. CDR3: CASSPNRGNGANVLTF. Written as DNA, the CDR3 is TGTGCCAGCAGTCCCAACAGGGGAAATGGGGCCAACGTCCTGACTTTC.

In this sample, this clone turned up once. V is TRBV28 and J is TRBJ1-5; TRBD1 is a possible D gene (5 bases). This CDR3 spans 14 amino acids. Trimming shortened V by 5 bases and J by 1 base, and 9 bases separated the two germline ends. Germline V gives CDR1 MDHEN, CDR2 SYDVKM. The CDR3 sequence is CASSGGGSNQPQHF. Here the CDR3 DNA reads TGTGCCAGCAGTGGGGGGGGGAGCAATCAGCCCCAGCATTTT.

This sequence joins TRBV7-2 and TRBJ1-4; 8 bases line up with TRBD1. Trimming took 8 bases from V and 5 from J; bases not matched to a gene: 4. The CDR3 consists of 13 residues. The V gene's germline CDR1 is SGHTA and CDR2 FQGNSA. In DNA form, the CDR3 reads TGTGCCAGCGGCCGGACAGGGAATGAAAAACTGTTTTTT. Translated, it gives CASGRTGNEKLFF.

The chain employs TRBV19 and TRBJ2-2; 12 bases fit TRBD2. There are 17 residues in the CDR3. Germline V lookup: CDR1 LNHDA, CDR2 SQIVND (reference sequence). V was pared by 4 bases and J by 5 bases, with 8 bases of the junction left unmatched. CDR3 residues: CASSKLGLAGFTGELFF. CDR3 coding DNA: TGTGCCAGTAGTAAACTCGGACTAGCGGGATTTACCGGGGAGCTGTTTTTT.

This chain links TRBV5-5 with TRBJ2-5, with 10 bases matching TRBD1. The DNA matches TRBJ2-7 better at its end, which makes the J call doubtful. The germline V gene encodes CDR1 SGHKS and CDR2 YYEKEE (reference sequence). The CDR3 sequence is 16 residues long. The CDR3 here is CASSSLRDRGPYEQYF. DNA for the CDR3: TGTGCCAGCAGCTCCCTCCGGGACAGGGGACCCTACGAGCAGTACTTC.

The chain employs TRBV7-2 and TRBJ2-4; D is ambiguous. The V end was cut by 5 bases, the J end by 8 bases, with 10 bases between. CDR1 and CDR2 (germline): SGHTA, FQGNSA. This CDR3 has 12 residues. In nucleotides, the CDR3 is TGTGCCAGCAGCCTGAGGTGGGACATTCAGTACTTC. Protein product: CASSLRWDIQYF.

This sequence joins TRBV7-6 and TRBJ2-3; 8 positions agree with TRBD1. Germline V gives CDR1 SGHVS, CDR2 FNYEAQ. The V segment lost 4 bases and the J segment 6 bases; nucleotides outside the gene matches: 9. This CDR3 contains 15 residues. The CDR3: CASSWSTGEWDTQYF. The CDR3 coding sequence is TGTGCCAGCAGCTGGTCGACAGGGGAATGGGATACGCAGTATTTT. Full variable domain (missing parts from reference TRBV7-6 and TRBJ2-3): GAGVSQSPRYKVTKRGQDVALRCDPISGHVSLYWYRQALGQGPEFLTYFNYEAQQDKSGLPNDRFSAERPEGSISTLTIQRTEQRDSAMYRCASSWSTGEWDTQYFGPGTRLTVL.

This sequence joins TRBV9 and TRBJ2-2; TRBD2 agrees at 7 bases. The CDR3 loop spans 15 amino acids. Losses at the gene ends were 0 bases for V and 4 bases for J; bases not matched to a gene: 3. Germline V gene data show CDR1 as SGDLS and CDR2 as YYNGEE. CDR3 coding DNA: TGTGCCAGCAGCGTAGGAGGCGGGGGCACCGGGGAGCTGTTTTTT. Translation gives CASSVGGGGTGELFF.

The gene calls are TRBV7-6 and TRBJ1-2; TRBD1 might be the D (6 bases). The V gene's germline CDR1 is SGHVS and CDR2 FNYEAQ. The V end lost 1 base, the J end lost 2 bases, and 8 bases lay between the germline ends. CDR3 length: 14 amino acids. The CDR3 loop reads CASSLGQGNYGYTF. The CDR3, as DNA: TGTGCCAGCAGCTTAGGCCAGGGGAACTATGGCTACACCTTC.